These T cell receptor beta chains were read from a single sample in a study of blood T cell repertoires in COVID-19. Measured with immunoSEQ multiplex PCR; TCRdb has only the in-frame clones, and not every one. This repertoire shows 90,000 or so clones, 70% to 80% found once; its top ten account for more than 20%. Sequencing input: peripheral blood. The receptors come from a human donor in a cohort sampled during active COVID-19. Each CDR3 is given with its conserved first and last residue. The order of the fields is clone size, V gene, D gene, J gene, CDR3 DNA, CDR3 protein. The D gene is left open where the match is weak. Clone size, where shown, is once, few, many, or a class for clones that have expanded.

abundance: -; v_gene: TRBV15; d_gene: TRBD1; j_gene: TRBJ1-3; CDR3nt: TGTGCCACCAGCAGCCCGACAGGGCTCGGAAACACCATATATTTT; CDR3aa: CATSSPTGLGNTIYF
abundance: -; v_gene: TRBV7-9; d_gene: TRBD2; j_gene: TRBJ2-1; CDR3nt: TGTGCCAGCAGCCGGACTAGCGTTTACAATGAGCAGTTCTTC; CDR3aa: CASSRTSVYNEQFF
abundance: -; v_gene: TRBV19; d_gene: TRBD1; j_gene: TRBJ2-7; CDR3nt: TGTGCCAGTAGCTCTCCGGGACAGGGGCCCTACGAGCAGTACTTC; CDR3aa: CASSSPGQGPYEQYF
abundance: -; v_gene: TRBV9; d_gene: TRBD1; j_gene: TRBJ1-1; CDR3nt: TGTGCCAGCAGCGTAGTACGGACAGGGGGCCATTCGCGGAACACTGAAGCTTTCTTT; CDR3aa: CASSVVRTGGHSRNTEAFF
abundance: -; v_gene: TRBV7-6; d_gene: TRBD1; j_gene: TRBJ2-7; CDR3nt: TGTGCCAGCAGCTTAACCCCGGACAGGAGCTCCTACGAGCAGTACTTC; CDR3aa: CASSLTPDRSSYEQYF
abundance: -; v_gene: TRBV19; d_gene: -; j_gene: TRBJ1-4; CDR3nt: TGTGCCAGTAGTACCCCGCGTTTGGGGGGGGGTGAAAAACTGTTTTTT; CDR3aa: CASSTPRLGGGEKLFF
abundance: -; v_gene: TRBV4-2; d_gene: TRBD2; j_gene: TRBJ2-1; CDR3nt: TGTGCCAGCAGCCAAGGTGTGGGACTAGCGTCTTCCTACAATGAGCAGTTCTTC; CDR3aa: CASSQGVGLASSYNEQFF
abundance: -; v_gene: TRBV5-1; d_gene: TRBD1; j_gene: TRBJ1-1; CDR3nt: TGCGCCAGCAGCTTGGGGACAGGGGGGTTTGGCATGAACACTGAAGCTTTCTTT; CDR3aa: CASSLGTGGFGMNTEAFF
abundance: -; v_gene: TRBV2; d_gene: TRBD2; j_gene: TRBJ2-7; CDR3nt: TGTGCCAGCAGTGGGAGGACTAGCGGTCTTAGAGAGCAGTACTTC; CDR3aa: CASSGRTSGLREQYF
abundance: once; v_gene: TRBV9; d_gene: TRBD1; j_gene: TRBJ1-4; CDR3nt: TGTGCCAGCAGCCTATACGGACAGGGGTCGACTAATGAAAAACTGTTTTTT; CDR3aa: CASSLYGQGSTNEKLFF
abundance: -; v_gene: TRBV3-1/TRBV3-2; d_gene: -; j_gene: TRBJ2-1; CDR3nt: TGTGCCAGCAGCCAAGATCTAGCGAGCAATGAGCAGTTCTTC; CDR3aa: CASSQDLASNEQFF
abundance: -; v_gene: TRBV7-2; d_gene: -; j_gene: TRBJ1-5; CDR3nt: TGTGCCAGCAGCTTAGTTGGGGGGGGGAGCAATCAGCCCCAGCATTTT; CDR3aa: CASSLVGGGSNQPQHF
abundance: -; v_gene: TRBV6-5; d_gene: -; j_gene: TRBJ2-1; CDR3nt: TGTGCCAGCAGTCCCGATGGGGGCGCTACGAATGAGCAGTTCTTC; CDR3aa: CASSPDGGATNEQFF
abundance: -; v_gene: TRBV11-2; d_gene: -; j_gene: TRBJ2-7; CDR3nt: TGTGCCAGCAGCTCCCCTAGCACTCGAGCCTACGAGCAGTACTTC; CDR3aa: CASSSPSTRAYEQYF
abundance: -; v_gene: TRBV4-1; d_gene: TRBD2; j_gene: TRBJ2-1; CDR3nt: TGCGCCAGCTCCCCATCCACTAGCGGGAGAGAAAACAATGAGCAGTTCTTC; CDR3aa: CASSPSTSGRENNEQFF
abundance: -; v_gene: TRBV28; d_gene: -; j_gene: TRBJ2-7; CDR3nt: TGTGCCAGCAGTTCCAGGGTACGCGAACAGTACTTC; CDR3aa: CASSSRVREQYF
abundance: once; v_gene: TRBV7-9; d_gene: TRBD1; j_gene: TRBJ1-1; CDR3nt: TGTGCCAGCAGACCTACAGGGGGAATTGAAGCTTTCTTT; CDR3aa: CASRPTGGIEAFF
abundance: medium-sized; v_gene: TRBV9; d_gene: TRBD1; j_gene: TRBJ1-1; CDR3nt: TGTGCCAGCAGCCGGACGACAGGGACCCCTGAAGCTTTCTTT; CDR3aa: CASSRTTGTPEAFF
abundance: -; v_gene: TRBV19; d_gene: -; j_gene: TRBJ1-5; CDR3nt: TGTGCCAGTAGTATAAGGCAGGACAATCAGCCCCAGCATTTT; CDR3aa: CASSIRQDNQPQHF
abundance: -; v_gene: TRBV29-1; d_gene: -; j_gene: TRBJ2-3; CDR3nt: TGCAGCGTTGACGGGGTAGCGGAGAGCACAGATACGCAGTATTTT; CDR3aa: CSVDGVAESTDTQYF
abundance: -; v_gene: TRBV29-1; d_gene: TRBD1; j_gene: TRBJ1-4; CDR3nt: TGCAGCGTCTCCTGGACAGGGGGCTTTCGAACTAATGAAAAACTGTTTTTT; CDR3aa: CSVSWTGGFRTNEKLFF
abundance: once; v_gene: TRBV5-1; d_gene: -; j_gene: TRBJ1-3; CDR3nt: TGCGCCAGCCGGGGGGTGGACTCTGGAAACACCATATATTTT; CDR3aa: CASRGVDSGNTIYF
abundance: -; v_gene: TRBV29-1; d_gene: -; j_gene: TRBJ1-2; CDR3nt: TGCAGCGCCCAAGACATTCCTGACGACTATGGCTACACCTTC; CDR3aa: CSAQDIPDDYGYTF
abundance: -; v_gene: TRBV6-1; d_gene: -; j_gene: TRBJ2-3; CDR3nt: TGTGCCAGCAGTGAAGGGGTACAGAGCACAGATACGCAGTATTTT; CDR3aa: CASSEGVQSTDTQYF
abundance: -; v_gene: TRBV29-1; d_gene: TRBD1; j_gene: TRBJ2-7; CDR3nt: TGCAGCGCGCGACAGGGGGCGGGCGAGCAGTACTTC; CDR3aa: CSARQGAGEQYF
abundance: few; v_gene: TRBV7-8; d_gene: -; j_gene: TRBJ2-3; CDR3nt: TGTGCCAGCAGCTTCCCTAGCACAGATACGCAGTATTTT; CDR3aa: CASSFPSTDTQYF
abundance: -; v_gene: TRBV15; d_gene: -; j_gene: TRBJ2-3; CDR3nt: TGTGCCACCAGCTTTGACCCCCTACTAGCAGCTACTGAATATGGCACAGATACGCAGTATTTT; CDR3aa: CATSFDPLLAATEYGTDTQYF
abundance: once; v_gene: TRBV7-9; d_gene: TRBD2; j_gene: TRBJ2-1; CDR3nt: TGTGCCAGCAGCTTAAAACTCAGACTAGCGGGAGGGAGGAATGAGCAGTTCTTC; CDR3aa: CASSLKLRLAGGRNEQFF
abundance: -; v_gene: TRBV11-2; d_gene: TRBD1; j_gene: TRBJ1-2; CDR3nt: TGTGCCAGCAGCCCCGGACAGGGGCTGGGCTACACCTTC; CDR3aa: CASSPGQGLGYTF
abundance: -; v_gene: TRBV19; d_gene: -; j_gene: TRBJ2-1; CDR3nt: TGTGCCAGTAGTATCCACGTAGTTTCCTACAATGAGCAGTTCTTC; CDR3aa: CASSIHVVSYNEQFF
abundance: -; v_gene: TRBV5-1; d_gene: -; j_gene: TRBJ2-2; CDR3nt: TGCGCCAGCAGCTTGGACTACTATACGGAGCTGTTTTTT; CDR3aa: CASSLDYYTELFF
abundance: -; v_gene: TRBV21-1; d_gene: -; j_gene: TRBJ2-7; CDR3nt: TGTGCCGGGCGCGCTAGCGGGAGACGGTACGAGCAGTACTTC; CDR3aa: CAGRASGRRYEQYF
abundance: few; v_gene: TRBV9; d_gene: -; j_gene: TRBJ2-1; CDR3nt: TGTGCCAGCAGCGTAGTTGGACTCTCGGATGAGCAGTTCTTC; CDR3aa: CASSVVGLSDEQFF
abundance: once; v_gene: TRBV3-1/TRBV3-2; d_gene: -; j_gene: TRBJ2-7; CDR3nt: TGTGCCAGCAGCCATATTACAGGGTCCCGCGAGCAGTACTTC; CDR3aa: CASSHITGSREQYF
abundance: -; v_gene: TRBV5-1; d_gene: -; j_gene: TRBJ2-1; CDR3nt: TGCGCCAGCAGCTTGGTGGCATCCCATTACAATGAGCAGTTCTTC; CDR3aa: CASSLVASHYNEQFF
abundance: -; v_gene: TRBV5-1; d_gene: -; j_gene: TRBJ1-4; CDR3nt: TGCGCCAGCAGCTCGAGTATGAATGGTGAAAAACTGTTTTTT; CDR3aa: CASSSSMNGEKLFF
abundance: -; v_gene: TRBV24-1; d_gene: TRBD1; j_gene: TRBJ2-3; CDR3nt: TGTGCCACCAGTGCCCTCTTAACGGGACAGTTGACAGATACGCAGTATTTT; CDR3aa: CATSALLTGQLTDTQYF
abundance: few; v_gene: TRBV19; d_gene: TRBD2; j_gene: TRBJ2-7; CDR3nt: TGTGCCAGTAGTATGCCACCGGGAGGTGGTTCCTACGAGCAGTACTTC; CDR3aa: CASSMPPGGGSYEQYF
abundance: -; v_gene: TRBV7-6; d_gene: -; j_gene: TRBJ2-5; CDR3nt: TGTGCCAGCAGCCAGAACCTAGATCCCCGAGAGACCCAGTACTTC; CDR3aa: CASSQNLDPRETQYF
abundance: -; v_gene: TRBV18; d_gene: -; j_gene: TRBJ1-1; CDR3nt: TGTGCCAGCTCACCACCGCCAGGGGATTTGAACACTGAAGCTTTCTTT; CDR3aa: CASSPPPGDLNTEAFF
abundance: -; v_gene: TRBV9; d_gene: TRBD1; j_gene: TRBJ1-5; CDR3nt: TGTGCCAGCACCGTGGGCGCCAGGGGGACAGGAGACAATCAGCCCCAGCATTTT; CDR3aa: CASTVGARGTGDNQPQHF